This passage covers 20 T cell receptor beta chains from one sample sequenced in a study of blood T cell repertoires in COVID-19. This table comes from immunoSEQ multiplex PCR, and its TCRdb copy is limited to in-frame clones, with some not included. The sample shows approximately 68,000 clones, about 89% of them seen only once. The sequencing sample was made of peripheral blood. The origin of the receptors is a woman aged 55-69 years with acute or convalescent COVID-19.

V gene TRBV5-1 combines with J gene TRBJ1-2; TRBD1 is a possible D gene (5 bases). The CDR3 runs 13 residues. The V end was cut by 6 bases, the J end by 1 base, with 10 bases between. Germline assignment: CDR1 SGHRS and CDR2 YFSETQ. The CDR3 sequence is CASNPGHNYGYTF. Written as DNA, the CDR3 is TGCGCCAGCAACCCAGGGCATAACTATGGCTACACCTTC.

The chain combines TRBV11-3 with TRBJ2-7; D ambiguous. The CDR3 contains 15 residues. CDR1 and CDR2 (germline): SGHNT, YENEEA. V lost 5 bases and J lost 3, with 17 bases in between. This chain's CDR3 is CASSPSYEERYEQYF. In nucleotides, the CDR3 is TGTGCCAGCAGCCCAAGCTACGAGGAACGCTACGAGCAGTACTTC.

This clone showed up just a few times. The chain has TRBV7-9 and TRBJ2-4, with 8 bases that match TRBD1. V shed 3 bases, J shed 5 bases, and the junction held 6 bases outside the gene matches. Germline assignment: CDR1 SEHNR and CDR2 FQNEAQ (reference sequence). The CDR3 consists of 15 residues. The CDR3 nucleotides are TGTGCCAGCAGCTTCCCCGGGACAGGAGAAAACATTCAGTACTTC. This encodes CASSFPGTGENIQYF.

In this sample, this clone turned up once. This sequence joins TRBV5-1 and TRBJ1-1, with 10 bases lining up with TRBD1. Germline trimming cut 5 bases from V and 3 bases from J; bases unmatched to any gene: 7. Per the germline V gene, CDR1 is SGHRS and CDR2 is YFSETQ. The CDR3 loop spans 15 amino acids. CDR3 residues: CASRKTGGGYTEAFF. Written as DNA, the CDR3 is TGCGCCAGCAGGAAGACAGGGGGCGGGTACACTGAAGCTTTCTTT.

This chain links TRBV2 with TRBJ1-1; D is perhaps TRBD1 (6 bases). Germline V CDR1 and CDR2: SNHLY, FYNNEI. Trimming cost V 3 bases and J 4 bases, with 12 bases left between them. This CDR3 contains 14 residues. This CDR3 reads CASSETRGGTEAFF. CDR3 sequence (DNA): TGTGCCAGCAGTGAGACGAGGGGGGGCACTGAAGCTTTCTTT. Based on the CDR3 plus reference TRBV2 and TRBJ1-1, the full variable domain is EPEVTQTPSHQVTQMGQEVILRCVPISNHLYFYWYRQILGQKVEFLVSFYNNEISEKSEIFDDQFSVERPDGSNFTLKIRSTKLEDSAMYFCASSETRGGTEAFFGQGTRLTVV.

The chain has TRBV10-3 and TRBJ2-7; maybe TRBD2 (5 bases). The CDR3 spans 14 residues. Germline-derived CDR1 and CDR2 are ENHRY and SYGVKD. V was trimmed by 0 bases and J by 0 bases, leaving 6 bases between them. CDR3 sequence (DNA): TGTGCCATCAGTGAGTCCGGGATCTCCTACGAGCAGTACTTC. Residues: CAISESGISYEQYF.

The V call is TRBV25-1, the J call TRBJ1-4; D might be TRBD1 (5 bases). V lost 1 base to trimming and J lost 6 bases, with 12 bases between them. Germline V CDR1 and CDR2: MGHDK, SYGVNS. The CDR3 runs to 15 residues. The CDR3 bases are TGTGCCAGCAGTGAATTTGGAGGGGTGCATGAAAAACTGTTTTTT. It translates to CASSEFGGVHEKLFF.

The chain combines TRBV9 with TRBJ2-2; TRBD1 matches 8 bases. CDR1 and CDR2 (germline): SGDLS, YYNGEE. The CDR3 spans 14 residues. The V gene end was trimmed by 3 bases and the J gene end by 6 bases; junction bases not matched to a gene: 4. The CDR3 is CASSGTGLSGELFF. CDR3 in DNA: TGTGCCAGCAGCGGGACAGGGTTGTCCGGGGAGCTGTTTTTT.

The rearrangement uses TRBV7-2 and TRBJ2-1; 11 bases agree with TRBD2. The germline gives CDR1 SGHTA, CDR2 FQGNSA. The CDR3 contains 18 residues. V gave up 1 base and J gave up 0 bases; unmatched junction bases: 5. This CDR3 reads CASSLVSGGVGSYNEQFF. For the CDR3, the DNA is TGTGCCAGCAGCTTAGTTAGCGGGGGGGTCGGCTCCTACAATGAGCAGTTCTTC.

This clone is a singleton in its sample. V usage is TRBV5-4 and J usage is TRBJ2-5; 10 bases match TRBD2. The length of the CDR3 is 15 residues. CDR1 is SGHNT and CDR2 is YYREEE in the germline V gene (reference sequence). Trimming cost V 4 bases and J 5 bases; bases outside gene matches: 8. CDR3 loop: CASSLAGANVETQYF. As DNA, the CDR3 is TGTGCCAGCAGCCTAGCGGGGGCAAACGTGGAGACCCAGTACTTC.

This chain uses TRBV30 with TRBJ1-1; no clear D. From germline, CDR1 is GTSNPN and CDR2 SVGIG (reference sequence). V shed 0 bases and J shed 1 base, with 6 bases lying between them. This CDR3 spans 13 amino acids. CDR3 amino acids: CAWSVEGNTEAFF. The CDR3 DNA is TGTGCCTGGAGTGTAGAGGGGAACACTGAAGCTTTCTTT.

This chain links TRBV3-1 (or the pseudogene TRBV3-2) with TRBJ1-1; 9 positions agree with TRBD1. The germline V gene encodes CDR1 LGHDT and CDR2 YNNKEL (reference sequence). This CDR3 has 15 residues. With 4 bases clipped from V and 4 bases from J, the junction kept 7 bases outside the gene matches. The DNA for the CDR3 is TGTGCCAGCAGCCGATTGGGACAGGGTGGCACTGAAGCTTTCTTT. It translates to CASSRLGQGGTEAFF.

The rearrangement links TRBV25-1 to TRBJ2-2, with 9 bases identical to TRBD1. The CDR3 spans 16 residues. Germline assignment: CDR1 MGHDK and CDR2 SYGVNS. Trimming at V came to 4 bases and at J to 5 bases, leaving 8 bases not matched to a gene. The DNA of the CDR3 is TGTGCCAGCAGTGCCCCTCCGGGACAGGGAACCGGGGAGCTGTTTTTT. Its translation is CASSAPPGQGTGELFF.

This clone has a single count. The chain couples TRBV25-1 to TRBJ1-2; D perhaps matches TRBD1 (6 bases). The CDR3 has 15 residues. Germline CDR1 and CDR2: MGHDK and SYGVNS. V lost 4 bases and J 2 bases, leaving 14 bases between the germline ends. CDR3 residues: CASSGPHTGNYGYTF. CDR3 sequence (DNA): TGTGCCAGCAGTGGACCCCACACAGGGAACTATGGCTACACCTTC.

CDR3 bases: TGTGCCAGCAGGGACCCGGGACTGCTCATTCAGTACTTC. Amino acid sequence: CASRDPGLLIQYF. This rearrangement joins TRBV2 to TRBJ2-4; possibly TRBD2 for D (6 bases). Per germline, CDR1 SNHLY and CDR2 FYNNEI. The V and J ends lost 6 bases and 9 bases respectively, with 15 bases between them. This CDR3 has 13 residues.

The rearrangement uses TRBV7-9 and TRBJ1-2, with D possibly TRBD1 on 5 matching bases. The V gene's germline CDR1 is SEHNR and CDR2 FQNEAQ (reference sequence). There are 9 residues in the CDR3. The CDR3 sequence: CGGVRSYTF. CDR3 in DNA: TGTGGGGGGGTACGGAGCTACACCTTC. The variable domain in full, with the rest retrieved from reference TRBV7-9 and TRBJ1-2, is DTGVSQNPRHKITKRGQNVTFRCDPISEHNRLYWYRQTLGQGPEFLTYFQNEAQLEKSRLLSDRFSAERPKGSFSTLEIQRTEQGDSAMYLCGGVRSYTFGSGTRLTVV.

The chain couples TRBV7-9 to TRBJ1-2; 8 bases match TRBD1. CDR3 size: 15 residues. The germline CDR1 and CDR2 sequences are SEHNR and FQNEAQ (reference sequence). J was trimmed by 0 bases and V by 5 bases; bases with no gene match: 5. Here the CDR3 DNA reads TGTGCCAGCAGCCCATGGGACAGGCCTAACTATGGCTACACCTTC. It specifies CASSPWDRPNYGYTF.

The V and J genes are TRBV4-1 and TRBJ1-3; no definite D call. Germline V CDR1 and CDR2: MGHRA, YSYEKL. V shed 0 bases and J shed 2 bases, with 23 bases lying between them. This CDR3 contains 20 residues. The CDR3 here is CASSQEREAGYSPAGNTIYF. Here the CDR3 DNA reads TGCGCCAGCAGCCAAGAGAGGGAGGCGGGTTACAGTCCAGCTGGAAACACCATATATTTT.

The rearrangement uses TRBV6-2 or TRBV6-3 and TRBJ2-7, with TRBD2 matching 8 bases. Unmatched junction bases numbered 5, after V lost 6 bases and J lost 1 base. This CDR3 comprises 14 residues. Germline V CDR1 and CDR2: MNHEY, SVGEGT. The DNA for the CDR3 is TGTGCCAGCAGCCCCAGCGGGGGATCCTACGAGCAGTACTTC. Translation gives CASSPSGGSYEQYF.

J is TRBJ1-1 and V is TRBV6-5; 9 nucleotides agree with TRBD1. V dropped 3 bases and J dropped 1; count of bases not matched to a gene: 6. The CDR3 contains 16 residues. Looked up from germline, CDR1 is MNHEY and CDR2 is SVGAGI. CDR3: CASSYTGGYPNTEAFF. In DNA form, the CDR3 reads TGTGCCAGCAGTTATACAGGGGGCTACCCGAACACTGAAGCTTTCTTT.